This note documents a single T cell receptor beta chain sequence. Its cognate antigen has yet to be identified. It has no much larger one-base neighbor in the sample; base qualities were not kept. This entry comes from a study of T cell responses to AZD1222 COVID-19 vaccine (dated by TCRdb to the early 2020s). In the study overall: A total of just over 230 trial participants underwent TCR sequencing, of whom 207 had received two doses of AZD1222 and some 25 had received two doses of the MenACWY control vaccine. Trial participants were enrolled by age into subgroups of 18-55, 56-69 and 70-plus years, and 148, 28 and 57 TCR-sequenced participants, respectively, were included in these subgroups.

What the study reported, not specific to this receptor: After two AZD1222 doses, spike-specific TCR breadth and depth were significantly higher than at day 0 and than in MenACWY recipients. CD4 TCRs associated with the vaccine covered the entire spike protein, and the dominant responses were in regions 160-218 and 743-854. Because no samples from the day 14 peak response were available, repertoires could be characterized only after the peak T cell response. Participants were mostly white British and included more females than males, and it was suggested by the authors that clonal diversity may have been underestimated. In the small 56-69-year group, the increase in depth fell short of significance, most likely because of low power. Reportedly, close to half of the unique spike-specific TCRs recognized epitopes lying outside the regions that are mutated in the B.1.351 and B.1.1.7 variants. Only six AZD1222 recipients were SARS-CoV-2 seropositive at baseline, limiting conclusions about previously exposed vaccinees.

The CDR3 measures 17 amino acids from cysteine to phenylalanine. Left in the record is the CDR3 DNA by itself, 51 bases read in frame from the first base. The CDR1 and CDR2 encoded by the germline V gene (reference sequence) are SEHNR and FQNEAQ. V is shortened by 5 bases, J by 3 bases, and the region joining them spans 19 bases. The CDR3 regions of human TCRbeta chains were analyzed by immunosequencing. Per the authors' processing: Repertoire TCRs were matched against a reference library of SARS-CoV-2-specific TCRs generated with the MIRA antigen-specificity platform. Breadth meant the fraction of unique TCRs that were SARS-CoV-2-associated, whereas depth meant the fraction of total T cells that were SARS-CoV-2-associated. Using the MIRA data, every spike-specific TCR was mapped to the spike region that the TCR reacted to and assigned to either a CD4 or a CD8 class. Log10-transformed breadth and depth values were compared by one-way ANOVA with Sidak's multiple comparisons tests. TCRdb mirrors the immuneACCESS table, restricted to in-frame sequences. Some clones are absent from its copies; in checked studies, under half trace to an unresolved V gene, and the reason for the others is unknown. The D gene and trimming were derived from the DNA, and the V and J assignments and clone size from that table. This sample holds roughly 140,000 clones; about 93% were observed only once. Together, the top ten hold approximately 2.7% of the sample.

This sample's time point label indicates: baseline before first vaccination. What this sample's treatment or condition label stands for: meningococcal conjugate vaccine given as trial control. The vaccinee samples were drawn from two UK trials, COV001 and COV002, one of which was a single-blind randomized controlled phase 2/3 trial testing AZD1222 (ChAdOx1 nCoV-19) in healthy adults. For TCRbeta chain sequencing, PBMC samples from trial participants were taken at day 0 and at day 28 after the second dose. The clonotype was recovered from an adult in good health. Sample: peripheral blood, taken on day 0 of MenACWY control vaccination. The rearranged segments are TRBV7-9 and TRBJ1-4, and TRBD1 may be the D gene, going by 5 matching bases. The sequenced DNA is TGTGCCAGCAGCCCGCGGGGCCCGGTGGCCCCTAATGAAAAACTGTTTTTT. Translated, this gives CASSPRGPVAPNEKLFF.